The 28 T cell receptor beta chains reported below all come from one sample, sequenced in a study of T cells expressing NK-cell markers. Reanalyzing the 5' RACE reads, TCRdb keeps one entry per CDR3 protein, without DNA. Its listing shows 450,000 to 600,000 distinct CDR3 sequences. Sequenced material: blood T cells: a sorted CD56 or NKG2C T cell subset, CD4+ or CD8+ T cells, or bulk PBMC T cells (not recorded which). Receptors originate from a man aged 18 to 35 in good health.

The chain links TRBV6-8 to TRBJ1-1; TCRdb lists TRBD1, though no DNA is available to test this call. Per the germline V gene, CDR1 is MNHGY and CDR2 is SAAAGT. CDR3 length: 13 amino acids. CDR3 sequence reads: CARIRGGNTEAFF.

CDR3: CASSLGAGGGELFF. The chain employs TRBV7-8 and TRBJ2-2; TCRdb outputs TRBD2, but without DNA this stays unchecked. CDR1 and CDR2 (germline): SGHVS, FQNEAQ. This CDR3 comprises 14 residues.

The chain joins TRBV7-7 to TRBJ2-5; the TCRdb D gene call, TRBD2, has no DNA to confirm it. This CDR3 has 15 amino acids. Germline CDR1 is SSHAT and CDR2 is FNYEAQ (reference sequence). This chain's CDR3 is CASSLSGRAVETQYF.

The rearrangement uses TRBV7-2 and TRBJ2-3. The CDR3 has 15 amino acids. Germline CDR1 SGHTA, CDR2 FQGNSA. The CDR3 reads CASSLALRVTDTQYF.

The V and J genes are TRBV27 and TRBJ1-2; TCRdb's D gene call, TRBD1, goes unchecked for lack of DNA. Germline CDR1 MNHEY, CDR2 SMNVEV (reference sequence). The CDR3 is made up of 16 amino acids. The CDR3 region is CASSLSATGVGYGYTF.

CDR3 sequence: CASSIGPQGNEQFF. The chain carries TRBV9 and TRBJ2-1; TCRdb lists TRBD1, though no DNA is available to test this call. Germline-derived CDR1 and CDR2 are SGDLS and YYNGEE. CDR3 length equals 14 residues.

The rearrangement joins TRBV10-3 to TRBJ2-2; no DNA is available, so the TRBD1 call from TCRdb remains unchecked. The CDR3 runs to 13 residues. The germline CDR1 and CDR2 sequences are ENHRY and SYGVKD. The CDR3 here is CATTDRVAGELFF.

The chain combines TRBV12-3 or TRBV12-4 with TRBJ2-1; the D call from TCRdb, TRBD1, cannot be confirmed without DNA. This CDR3 has 14 residues. The CDR3 protein is CASLRSAHHNEQFF.

CDR3 region: CASSPDIYEQYF. The rearrangement links TRBV28 to TRBJ2-7; TCRdb's D call of TRBD1 is untestable without DNA. The CDR3 contains 12 residues. Germline V gene data show CDR1 as MDHEN and CDR2 as SYDVKM.

The V and J genes are TRBV6-5 and TRBJ1-1; the D call of TRBD1 rests on TCRdb alone, since no DNA is present to check it. This CDR3 spans 15 amino acids. The germline V gene encodes CDR1 MNHEY and CDR2 SVGAGI. This CDR3 is CASSSGGTGNTEAFF.

The chain couples TRBV3-1 to TRBJ1-3; TCRdb's D call of TRBD1 is untestable without DNA. CDR1 and CDR2 (germline): LGHDT, YNNKEL (reference sequence). The CDR3 covers 16 residues. The CDR3 protein is CASSQVVTGAGNTIYF.

The chain is built from TRBV5-1 and TRBJ1-1; TCRdb outputs TRBD1, but without DNA this stays unchecked. The CDR3 totals 16 residues. Germline V gene sequence: CDR1 SGHRS, CDR2 YFSETQ. Here the CDR3 reads CASSPRTGSSNTEAFF.

The gene calls are TRBV6-2 or TRBV6-3 and TRBJ2-7; TCRdb returns TRBD2, unconfirmable since there is no DNA. The germline V gene encodes CDR1 MNHEY and CDR2 SVGEGT. The CDR3 length is 12 residues. The CDR3 region is CASSYVAGEQYF.

The rearrangement links TRBV18 to TRBJ2-1; checking the TCRdb D call of TRBD2 is not possible without DNA. This CDR3 has 16 residues. Germline assignment: CDR1 KGHSH and CDR2 LQKENI. The CDR3: CASSPSRAGSYNEQFF.

The chain joins TRBV12-3 or TRBV12-4 to TRBJ2-5; TCRdb returns TRBD1, unconfirmable since there is no DNA. The CDR3 loop spans 16 amino acids. This chain's CDR3 is CASSSGTTAPRETQYF.

CDR3 in amino acids: CASSFLVYEQFF. The genes are TRBV6-2 or TRBV6-3 and TRBJ2-1. This CDR3 has 12 residues. Germline values: CDR1 MNHEY, CDR2 SVGEGT.

The rearrangement joins TRBV7-8 to TRBJ2-7; TCRdb's assignment of TRBD1 cannot be checked, as there is no DNA. Germline values: CDR1 SGHVS, CDR2 FQNEAQ. The CDR3 length is 15 residues. The CDR3 region is CASRSGWDSRYEQYF.

The chain joins TRBV7-3 to TRBJ2-2; TCRdb calls TRBD2, which cannot be checked without DNA. CDR3 length: 17 residues. Germline V CDR1 and CDR2: SGHTA, FQGTGA. CDR3 in amino acids: CASSGTSGHANTGELFF.

This chain uses TRBV24-1 with TRBJ2-3; no DNA is available, so the TRBD1 call from TCRdb remains unchecked. CDR1 and CDR2 from the germline V gene are KGHDR and SFDVKD. The CDR3 spans 13 residues. CDR3 protein: CATRPDRGDTQYF.

The rearrangement joins TRBV12-3 or TRBV12-4 to TRBJ2-4. There are 14 residues in the CDR3. The CDR3 protein is CASSLVQDFPIQYF.

V usage is TRBV11-2 and J usage is TRBJ2-1; no DNA is available, so the TRBD1 call from TCRdb remains unchecked. The CDR3 runs 18 residues. Germline CDR1 reads SGHAT; CDR2 reads FQNNGV. This chain's CDR3 is CASSLQPVGVSSYNEQFF. The full variable domain, completed using reference TRBV11-2 and TRBJ2-1, is EAGVAQSPRYKIIEKRQSVAFWCNPISGHATLYWYQQILGQGPKLLIQFQNNGVVDDSQLPKDRFSAERLKGVDSTLKIQPAKLEDSAVYLCASSLQPVGVSSYNEQFFGPGTRLTVL.

V gene TRBV30 combines with J gene TRBJ2-3; the TCRdb call, TRBD2, lacks DNA for checking. Germline assignment: CDR1 GTSNPN and CDR2 SVGIG (reference sequence). The length of the CDR3 is 15 residues. The CDR3 spells CAWSLTGFGRDTQYF. The variable domain in full, with the rest retrieved from reference TRBV30 and TRBJ2-3, is SQTIHQWPATLVQPVGSPLSLECTVEGTSNPNLYWYRQAAGRGLQLLFYSVGIGQISSEVPQNLSASRPQDRQFILSSKKLLLSDSGFYLCAWSLTGFGRDTQYFGPGTRLTVL.

The chain couples TRBV29-1 to TRBJ2-4; the TCRdb call, TRBD1, lacks DNA for checking. The V gene's germline CDR1 is SQVTM and CDR2 ANQGSEA. CDR3 length equals 13 residues. The CDR3 region is CSVDTGGRNIQYF.

The chain couples TRBV9 to TRBJ2-1; TCRdb names TRBD1, which stays unverified in the absence of DNA. The V gene's germline CDR1 is SGDLS and CDR2 YYNGEE. This CDR3 region has 14 residues. CDR3 protein: CASSVGGGADEQFF.

The V call is TRBV11-2, the J call TRBJ2-2. Germline V gene data show CDR1 as SGHAT and CDR2 as FQNNGV. The length of the CDR3 is 16 residues. This CDR3 reads CASSYTLIGITGELFF.

V and J are TRBV29-1 and TRBJ1-2; TCRdb's D gene call, TRBD1, goes unchecked for lack of DNA. This CDR3 spans 13 amino acids. CDR1 is SQVTM and CDR2 is ANQGSEA in the germline V gene. The CDR3 sequence is CSAFTGGNYGYTF.

This chain connects TRBV5-6 to TRBJ2-7. The length of the CDR3 is 12 residues. CDR1 SGHDT and CDR2 YYEEEE come from the germline V gene. The CDR3 here is CASSLRFYEQYF.

The rearrangement links TRBV29-1 to TRBJ2-1; TCRdb lists TRBD1, though no DNA is available to test this call. CDR1 is SQVTM, CDR2 ANQGSEA, per germline. The CDR3 runs to 16 residues. The CDR3 region is CSATGVNLHSYNEQFF.